This T cell receptor beta chain was identified during a study of Graves' ophthalmopathy and Graves' hyperthyroidism. This clonotype was counted only a few times. V dropped 1 base and J dropped 11; count of bases not matched to a gene: 7. There are 13 residues in the CDR3. Germline assignment: CDR1 SGHRS and CDR2 YFSETQ. Amplification targeted the TCR beta CDR3 regions, with RNA transcripts as the source material. RT-PCR in the first round used HTBI primers; a second-round multiplex PCR followed. TCRdb itself ran the multiplex PCR reads through MiXCR, one entry per CDR3 protein. The table shows around 590,000 distinct CDR3 sequences, with 35% to 45% occurring only once.

This rearrangement joins TRBV5-1 to TRBJ1-1; 8 bases fit TRBD1. This clonotype was sampled from an adult man with Graves' hyperthyroidism. Source material: peripheral blood or thyroid tissue (not recorded which). CDR3 nucleotide sequence: TGCGCCAGCAGCTTGACCCCAGGGGGCCAGGCTTTCTTT. This codes for CASSLTPGGQAFF.